These 10 T cell receptor beta chains were all obtained from the same sample, sequenced in a study of T cell responses to AZD1222 COVID-19 vaccine. Repertoires were generated with immunoSEQ multiplex PCR, while TCRdb's copy carries only in-frame clones and drops some. The sample carries 30,000 to 40,000 clones, roughly 90% recorded once. Material: peripheral blood, obtained 28 days after the second AZD1222 dose. The receptors originated from an adult who received the AZD1222 COVID-19 vaccine.

The rearrangement uses TRBV7-9 and TRBJ1-6, with D unclear. There are 14 residues in the CDR3. Deletions cut 5 bases from V and 11 bases from J, with 16 bases between. Germline lookup yields CDR1 SEHNR and CDR2 FQNEAQ (reference sequence). The CDR3 DNA follows: TGTGCCAGCAGCCTGGACTCCTATTACGCACCCCTCCACTTT. Its translation: CASSLDSYYAPLHF.

The chain uses TRBV18 and TRBJ2-2; D uncertain. Trimming took 0 bases from V and 3 from J, leaving 5 bases between them. CDR3 length: 14 amino acids. CDR1 and CDR2 (germline): KGHSH, LQKENI. The CDR3 here is CASSPPGYTGELFF. The DNA for the CDR3 is TGTGCCAGCTCACCACCCGGCTACACCGGGGAGCTGTTTTTT.

V is TRBV5-6 and J is TRBJ1-5, with TRBD1 as a possible D gene (5 bases). The V gene lost 2 bases and the J gene lost 1 base, with 13 bases spanning the gap. Germline V gives CDR1 SGHDT, CDR2 YYEEEE. The CDR3 length is 16 residues. The CDR3 DNA sequence: TGTGCCAGCAGCTTCGGGGTAGGGGCCAGCAATCAGCCCCAGCATTTT. Translation gives CASSFGVGASNQPQHF.

V is TRBV4-2 and J is TRBJ2-6, with a weak D call TRBD2 (6 bases). The germline V and J ends were trimmed by 1 base and 0 bases, with 10 bases remaining between them. This CDR3 is built from 17 residues. The germline V gene encodes CDR1 LGHNA and CDR2 YNFKEQ. CDR3 sequence reads: CASSQAGTHSGANVLTF. Here the CDR3 DNA reads TGTGCCAGCAGCCAAGCGGGGACTCACTCTGGGGCCAACGTCCTGACTTTC.

The J gene is TRBJ1-2, the V gene TRBV5-6; 12 positions match TRBD1. The trim removed 4 bases at V and 4 bases at J, leaving 5 bases unmatched. The length of the CDR3 is 15 residues. The germline V gene has CDR1 SGHDT and CDR2 YYEEEE. CDR3: CASSGTGGAGYGYTF. In nucleotides, the CDR3 is TGTGCCAGCAGCGGGACAGGGGGCGCCGGCTATGGCTACACCTTC.

This chain connects TRBV7-2 to TRBJ1-4, with TRBD1 matching 7 bases. Germline V gene data show CDR1 as SGHTA and CDR2 as FQGNSA. Trimming at V came to 6 bases and at J to 8 bases, leaving 12 bases not matched to a gene. The CDR3 has 15 amino acids. CDR3 DNA sequence: TGTGCCAGCAGTCCTAACAGGGGCCCGGGGGAAAAACTGTTTTTT. This codes for CASSPNRGPGEKLFF.

The chain joins TRBV19 to TRBJ1-1, with 8 bases aligning to TRBD1. Germline trimming cut 3 bases from V and 1 base from J; bases unmatched to any gene: 7. The CDR3 runs to 16 residues. Germline-derived CDR1 and CDR2 are LNHDA and SQIVND (reference sequence). The chain's CDR3 is CASSMRTGSGNTEAFF. The CDR3 nucleotides read TGTGCCAGTAGTATGCGGACAGGGTCCGGGAACACTGAAGCTTTCTTT.

This clone appeared a single time. The rearrangement uses TRBV18 and TRBJ1-2; D is unclear. The germline V gene encodes CDR1 KGHSH and CDR2 LQKENI. V was cut by 6 bases and J by 5 bases, with 22 bases left in between. The CDR3 has 16 residues. CDR3 DNA: TGTGCCAGCTCCTCATCAGCTCTGGGAAGAGAGTATGGCTACACCTTC. This translates into CASSSSALGREYGYTF.

This clone was observed once. The chain combines TRBV19 with TRBJ1-4, with D hard to call. V was shortened by 1 base and J by 5 bases, with 11 bases between the two germline ends. The CDR3 length is 15 residues. CDR1 is LNHDA and CDR2 is SQIVND in the germline V gene (reference sequence). The CDR3 DNA reads TGTGCCAGTAGTATAGTCTTAGGGCCGAATGAAAAACTGTTTTTT. The encoded protein is CASSIVLGPNEKLFF.

A few counts support this clone. The V gene is TRBV28, the J gene TRBJ2-7, with TRBD1 matching over 7 bases. CDR3 length: 14 residues. CDR1 is MDHEN and CDR2 is SYDVKM in the germline V gene. The V gene end was trimmed by 3 bases and the J gene end by 3 bases; junction bases not matched to a gene: 5. This chain's CDR3 is CASSFDRVSYEQYF. CDR3 DNA: TGTGCCAGCAGTTTCGACAGGGTAAGCTACGAGCAGTACTTC.